A selection of T cell receptor beta chains follows, all from one sample in a study of blood T cells in healthy people across ages. Using its own MiXCR run on the 5' RACE reads, TCRdb lists one record per CDR3 protein. This table has under 2 million distinct CDR3 sequences, about 35% appearing once. The specimen was blood. These receptors all stem from a woman aged 25 to 39 in good health. Both conserved end residues are part of each CDR3. D genes are given only for firm matches. A row's size may be missing; if present it is once, few, many or a size class.

size,V,J,D,DNA,CDR3
.,TRBV20-1,TRBJ2-3,TRBD2,TGCAGTGCCAGCAGTCCGACTAGCGGTCGCACAGATACGCAGTATTTT,CSASSPTSGRTDTQYF
.,TRBV29-1,TRBJ2-5,.,TGCAGCGTTCTGGGGTCGGGGATGGAGACCCAGTACTTC,CSVLGSGMETQYF
few,TRBV7-2,TRBJ2-7,.,TGTGCCAGCAGCCGAGCAGTCTACGAGCAGTACTTC,CASSRAVYEQYF
.,TRBV10-2,TRBJ1-1,.,TGCGCCAGCTCCCAGTCGAGGGCCTTTAACACTGAAGCTTTCTTT,CASSQSRAFNTEAFF
few,TRBV5-5,TRBJ2-5,.,TGTGCCAGCAGCTCGGGGTACGTGGGGACCCAAGAGACCCAGTACTTC,CASSSGYVGTQETQYF
.,TRBV13,TRBJ1-2,TRBD1,TGTGCCAGCAGCTGGGGGGACAGGGGGCGAGGCGGCTACACCTTC,CASSWGDRGRGGYTF
.,TRBV4-1,TRBJ1-1,.,TGCGCCAGCAGCCCTAACTGGCAGGGCGCTGAAGCTTTCTTT,CASSPNWQGAEAFF
.,TRBV20-1,TRBJ1-2,.,TGCAGTGCTAGGAGGACGGACAAGGGCTACACCTTC,CSARRTDKGYTF
few,TRBV7-2,TRBJ1-5,TRBD1,TGTGCCAGCAGCTATACCGGGACAGCTTCCAATCAGCCCCAGCATTTT,CASSYTGTASNQPQHF
.,TRBV5-8,TRBJ2-2,.,TGTGCCAGCAGCCCGCTCCGAGGGAGCACCGGGGAGCTGTTTTTT,CASSPLRGSTGELFF
.,TRBV20-1,TRBJ2-7,.,TGCAGTGCTAGAGCTAACAGGGGGTTGATAGCGGGAGACCTCTACGAGCAGTACTTC,CSARANRGLIAGDLYEQYF
.,TRBV7-2,TRBJ1-5,.,TGTGCCAGCAGCGGGCGACAGGTTACCTCAGGCAATCAGCCCCAGCATTTT,CASSGRQVTSGNQPQHF
.,TRBV5-4,TRBJ2-5,TRBD2,TGTGCCAGCAGCTTGGGGGGGGGGATGGAGACCCAGTACTTC,CASSLGGGMETQYF
few,TRBV6-5,TRBJ2-7,TRBD2,TGTGCCAGCAGTTCAACCTCCGGGACTAGTTCCTACGAGCAGTACTTC,CASSSTSGTSSYEQYF
.,TRBV6-6,TRBJ2-5,.,TGTGCCAGCACCAGAAGCGGAAACCAAGAGACCCAGTACTTC,CASTRSGNQETQYF
few,TRBV6-4,TRBJ2-5,TRBD2,TGTGCCAGCAGTCAGACCCGGGAGGGGACCCAGTACTTC,CASSQTREGTQYF
.,TRBV6-1,TRBJ2-7,.,TGTGCCAGCAGTCGTGACCCCCAGGACGAGCAGTACTTC,CASSRDPQDEQYF
many,TRBV7-9,TRBJ2-3,TRBD2,TGTGCCAGCAGCTTGGGGAGCGGGAGCGGTCCAGATACGCAGTATTTT,CASSLGSGSGPDTQYF
.,TRBV9,TRBJ1-1,.,TGTGCCAGCAGCGCAAAGACTGAAGCTTTCTTT,CASSAKTEAFF
few,TRBV25-1,TRBJ1-1,.,TGTGCCAGCAGCGGCGGATCCCTAAACACTGAAGCTTTCTTT,CASSGGSLNTEAFF
few,TRBV15,TRBJ2-6,TRBD2,TGTGCCACCTCACAACGAGGGGACTACTCTGGGGCCAACGTCCTGACTTTC,CATSQRGDYSGANVLTF
few,TRBV24-1,TRBJ1-2,TRBD1,TGTGCCACCAGTGATTCCGGACAGGGCGCCACCGCCGGCTACACCTTC,CATSDSGQGATAGYTF
.,TRBV3-1,TRBJ2-3,.,TGTGCCAGCAGCCCCCGGGGTTATAGCACAGATACGCAGTATTTT,CASSPRGYSTDTQYF
.,TRBV12-3/TRBV12-4,TRBJ2-1,.,TGTGCCAGCAGTTTTTCCGGGACTGACAATGAGCAGTTCTTC,CASSFSGTDNEQFF
.,TRBV7-2,TRBJ1-5,.,TGTGCCAGCAGCTGGGTGGAAGGGGTTAGCCAGCCCCAGCATTTT,CASSWVEGVSQPQHF
.,TRBV12-3/TRBV12-4,TRBJ2-7,TRBD2,TGTGCCAGCAGTTGGAACCCGGGGGGCTCCTACGAGCAGTACTTC,CASSWNPGGSYEQYF
few,TRBV5-1,TRBJ1-1,.,TGCGCCAGCAGCTTACCTTCAGGGAGTGAAGCTTTCTTT,CASSLPSGSEAFF
.,TRBV29-1,TRBJ2-1,.,TGCAGCGTTGTTGGGGGCGTCTCCTACAATGAGCAGTTCTTC,CSVVGGVSYNEQFF
.,TRBV4-1,TRBJ2-1,TRBD2,TGCGCCAGCAGCCAAGAGGGCGGTTTAGCGGGCTCTTACAATGAGCAGTTCTTC,CASSQEGGLAGSYNEQFF
.,TRBV20-1,TRBJ2-3,TRBD2,TGCAGTGCAACTAGCGGGGGGGCCCGGAGCACAGATACGCAGTATTTT,CSATSGGARSTDTQYF
.,TRBV20-1,TRBJ1-1,TRBD1,TGCAGTGCTAGATTACTACGCCCGGGACAGGGGAACACTGAAGCTTTCTTT,CSARLLRPGQGNTEAFF
.,TRBV7-3,TRBJ1-6,.,TGTGCCAGCAGCCCACAGGGAGGGATCAATTCACCCCTCCACTTT,CASSPQGGINSPLHF
.,TRBV25-1,TRBJ2-1,.,TGTGCCAGCAGTGAATTTCGGGACCGGAATGAGCAGTTCTTC,CASSEFRDRNEQFF
few,TRBV12-3/TRBV12-4,TRBJ1-2,TRBD1,TGTGCCAGCAGTTTGGGACAGGCGGATGGCTACACCTTC,CASSLGQADGYTF
.,TRBV7-9,TRBJ1-2,.,TGTGCCAGCAGCTTCGGCGGCGGGGACCCCTGTGGCTACACCTTC,CASSFGGGDPCGYTF
.,TRBV12-3/TRBV12-4,TRBJ1-2,.,TGTGCCAGCAGTTTACAGGACAGACCTAACTATGGCTACACCTTC,CASSLQDRPNYGYTF
.,TRBV10-3,TRBJ2-5,.,TGTGCCATCAGCGGAGGACAGACCCAAGAGACCCAGTACTTC,CAISGGQTQETQYF
.,TRBV5-1,TRBJ2-5,TRBD2,TGCGCCAGCAGCCCCTTTAGCGGGGGGGCCGAGGAGACCCAGTACTTC,CASSPFSGGAEETQYF
few,TRBV18,TRBJ1-5,.,TGTGCCAGCTCACCACCGGGCAGGGGATACCAGCCCCAGCATTTT,CASSPPGRGYQPQHF
many,TRBV5-1,TRBJ2-5,.,TGTGCCAGCAGCCCCCGAGGGGAGACCCAGTACTTC,CASSPRGETQYF
.,TRBV12-3/TRBV12-4,TRBJ2-1,.,TGTGCCAGCAGTTCCCCTGGGGACAGGGAATACGCGTGGCGGGAGGGCTCCCACAATGAGCAGTTCTTC,CASSSPGDREYAWREGSHNEQFF
.,TRBV11-3,TRBJ2-3,.,TGTGCCAGCAGCTTGGGGGGGGCCATCACAGATACGCAGTATTTT,CASSLGGAITDTQYF
.,TRBV20-1,TRBJ2-7,TRBD2,TGCAGTGCTAAAACTGGGACTAGCGTCTACGAGCAGTACTTC,CSAKTGTSVYEQYF
.,TRBV29-1,TRBJ1-1,.,TGCAGCGTTGAAGGGGGCAGATCCACTGAAGCTTTCTTT,CSVEGGRSTEAFF
.,TRBV12-3/TRBV12-4,TRBJ1-1,.,TGTGCCAGCAGCCCCGGGGCCCCGAGGGCGAACACTGAAGCTTTCTTT,CASSPGAPRANTEAFF
few,TRBV27,TRBJ1-2,TRBD1,TGTGCCAGTGGGACAGGGTCCTATGGCTACACCTTC,CASGTGSYGYTF
few,TRBV2,TRBJ2-7,.,TGTGCCAGCAGGGACGCAGGATTCTCCTACGAGCAGTACTTC,CASRDAGFSYEQYF
.,TRBV20-1,TRBJ1-4,.,TGCAGTGCTAGAGATAAAGGGGCAGCTAATGAAAAACTGTTTTTT,CSARDKGAANEKLFF
.,TRBV27,TRBJ2-5,.,TGTGCCAGCCGTGTAACTGGCAGACTGTACCAAGAGACCCAGTACTTC,CASRVTGRLYQETQYF
.,TRBV20-1,TRBJ1-1,.,TGCAGTGCGAAGGGCACCTCAAGGGAAAACACTGAAGCTTTCTTT,CSAKGTSRENTEAFF